Sequencing of this T cell receptor beta chain was carried out in a study of CD4+ T cells in melanoma. This clone was counted a single time. Its antigen is not known. At one end, the junction sequence differs from germline, possibly due to a read error. The study's findings and limits: Diverse differentiation states were reported for melanoma neoantigen-specific CD4+ T cells. CD8+ T cell, macrophage and B cell function reportedly correlated with neoantigen-specific CD4+ T cells.

TCRdb's table, derived via immunoSEQ multiplex PCR, lists solely in-frame clones and lacks some. This sample has over 4,000 clones, with about 61% found just once. CDR3 length equals 11 residues. Germline values: CDR1 LNHDA, CDR2 SQIVND (reference sequence). The chain carries TRBV19 and TRBJ1-5; D not certain. The sequenced sample was cells from a culture (not recorded whether cultured in vitro). The TCR was taken from a human donor with melanoma. The CDR3 spells CASSSDQPQHF. As DNA, the CDR3 is TGTGCCAGTAGTAGCGATCAGCCCCAGCATTTT.